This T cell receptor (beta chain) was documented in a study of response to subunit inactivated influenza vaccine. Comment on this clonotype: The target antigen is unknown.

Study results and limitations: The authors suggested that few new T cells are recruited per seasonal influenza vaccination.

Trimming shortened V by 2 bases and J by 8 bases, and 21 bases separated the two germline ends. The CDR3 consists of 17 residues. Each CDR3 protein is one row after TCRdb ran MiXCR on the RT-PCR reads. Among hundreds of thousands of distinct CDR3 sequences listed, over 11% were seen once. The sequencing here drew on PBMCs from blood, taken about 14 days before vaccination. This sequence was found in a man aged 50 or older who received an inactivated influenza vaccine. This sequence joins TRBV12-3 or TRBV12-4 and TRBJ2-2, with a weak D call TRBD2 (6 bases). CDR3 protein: CASSLPRDLRATGELFF. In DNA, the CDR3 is TGTGCCAGCAGTTTACCAAGGGACTTGAGGGCAACGGGGGAGCTGTTTTTT.